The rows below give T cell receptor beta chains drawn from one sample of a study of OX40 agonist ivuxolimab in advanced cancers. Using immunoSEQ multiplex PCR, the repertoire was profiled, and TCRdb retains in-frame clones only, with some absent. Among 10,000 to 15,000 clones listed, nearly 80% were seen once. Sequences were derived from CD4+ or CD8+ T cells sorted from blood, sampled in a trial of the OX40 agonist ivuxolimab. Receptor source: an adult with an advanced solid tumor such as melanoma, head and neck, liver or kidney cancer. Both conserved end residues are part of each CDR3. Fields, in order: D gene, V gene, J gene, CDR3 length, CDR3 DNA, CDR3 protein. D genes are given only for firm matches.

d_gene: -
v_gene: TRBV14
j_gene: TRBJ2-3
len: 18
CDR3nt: TGTGCCAGCAGCCAAGAAAAAGGGCCCTTCCTTGTGTCAGATACGCAGTATTTT
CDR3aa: CASSQEKGPFLVSDTQYF

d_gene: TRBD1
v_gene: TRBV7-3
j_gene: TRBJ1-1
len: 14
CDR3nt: TGTGCCAGCAGCCCCCGTGGACAGGGTACTGAAGCTTTCTTT
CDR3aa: CASSPRGQGTEAFF

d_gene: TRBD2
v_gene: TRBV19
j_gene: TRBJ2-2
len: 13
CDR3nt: TGTGCCAGTAGTCCCAAAGCGGGAGTAGAGCTGTTTTTT
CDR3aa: CASSPKAGVELFF

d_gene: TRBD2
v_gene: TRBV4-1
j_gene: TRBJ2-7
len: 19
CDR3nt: TGCGCCAGCAGCCAAGTTGTCCCTACTAGCGGCGCAATCTCCTACGAGCAGTACTTC
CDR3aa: CASSQVVPTSGAISYEQYF

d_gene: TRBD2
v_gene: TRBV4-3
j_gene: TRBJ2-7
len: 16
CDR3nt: TGCGCCAGCAGCCAAGATAGACCGGGAGGGCCGGGCGAGCAGTACTTC
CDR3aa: CASSQDRPGGPGEQYF